The rows below give T cell receptor beta chains drawn from one sample of a study of metastatic and nonmetastatic thyroid tumors. With MiXCR, TCRdb reprocessed the PCR reads. This table holds approximately 44,000 clones, around 28% found once. Specimen: blood. The receptor set was obtained from a male donor with papillary thyroid cancer or a benign thyroid nodule (not recorded which). Some clones in this sample may be carry-over from other donors' samples. The CDR3 runs from the conserved cysteine through the conserved F or W. D genes are given only for firm matches. A clone size is listed for some rows: how often the clone was seen (once, few, many), or a class if it is expanded.

D gene,J gene,CDR3 length,V gene,clone size,CDR3 DNA,CDR3 protein
.,TRBJ2-7,14,TRBV12-3/TRBV12-4,.,TGTGCCAGCAGCCGGGGTGGGACTGTCTACGAGCAGTACTTC,CASSRGGTVYEQYF
TRBD1,TRBJ2-7,14,TRBV7-9,many,TGTGCCAGCAGCTCGGGACAGGGAGACTACGAGCAGTACTTC,CASSSGQGDYEQYF
.,TRBJ2-1,15,TRBV20-1,many,TGCAGTGCTAGAGCGACTAGTATCGGATACAATGAGCAGTTCTTC,CSARATSIGYNEQFF
.,TRBJ2-1,13,TRBV25-1,many,TGTGCCAGCAGTGGGAGGATGTCCTATGAGCAGTTCTTC,CASSGRMSYEQFF
.,TRBJ2-3,13,TRBV6-1,medium-sized,TGTGCCAGCAGTTCCCCTAGGCTTGATACGCAGTATTTT,CASSSPRLDTQYF
.,TRBJ1-5,15,TRBV3-1,many,TGTGCCAGCAGCCGGGGACTGCAAAGCAATCAGCCCCAGCATTTT,CASSRGLQSNQPQHF
TRBD1,TRBJ2-1,16,TRBV6-1,many,TGTGCCAGCAGTGGGGGGACAGGGACGAAGGGGGATGAGCAGTTCTTC,CASSGGTGTKGDEQFF
.,TRBJ2-7,16,TRBV18,.,TGTGCCAGCTCACCAGTAATAGGCACAGGGGGGGACGAGCAGTACTTC,CASSPVIGTGGDEQYF
.,TRBJ2-1,13,TRBV9,many,TGTGCCAGCAGCGTCGGACCCAGGGATGAGCAGTTCTTC,CASSVGPRDEQFF
TRBD2,TRBJ2-1,16,TRBV10-3,many,TGTGCCATCAGTGAGCGGGGGACTAGCGCCTACAATGAGCAGTTCTTC,CAISERGTSAYNEQFF
.,TRBJ1-6,13,TRBV20-1,.,TGCAGTGCCTGTCAAGTGCTCGGGACACCACTCCACTTT,CSACQVLGTPLHF
.,TRBJ2-2,13,TRBV13,many,TGCGCCAGCGAAATACAGGGTACCGGGGAGCTGTTTTTT,CASEIQGTGELFF
TRBD1,TRBJ2-2,17,TRBV15,few,TGTGCCACCAGCAGAGATCTGGGACAGGGGACCACCGGGGAGCTGTTTTTT,CATSRDLGQGTTGELFF
.,TRBJ2-6,18,TRBV20-1,many,TGCAGTGCTCGGGATTTGGGGGTGAATCTCTCTGGGGCCAACGTCCTGACTTTC,CSARDLGVNLSGANVLTF
.,TRBJ1-2,12,TRBV30,once,TGTGCCTGGAGTGTAAACTTCTATGGCTACACCTTC,CAWSVNFYGYTF
.,TRBJ2-7,12,TRBV3-1,many,TGTGCCAGCAGCCACTACTCCTACGAGCAGTACTTC,CASSHYSYEQYF